The sample holds many counts of the clone carrying this TCR beta chain. The length of the CDR3 is 14 residues. Germline lookup yields CDR1 KGHSH and CDR2 LQKENI. With 8 bases removed from V and 0 bases from J, the gap between germline ends came to 12 bases. From RNA transcripts, TCR beta CDR3 regions were amplified. HTBI primers were used for first-round RT-PCR of the TCR CDR3. A single record per CDR3 protein comes from TCRdb applying MiXCR to the multiplex PCR reads. Of some 200,000 distinct CDR3 sequences listed, more than 15% are singletons. The sample belongs to a study of T cells in Graves' hyperthyroidism and ophthalmopathy.

The chain combines TRBV18 with TRBJ2-3; the D gene is possibly TRBD2 (5 bases). The sequenced sample consisted of blood. The clonotype originates from a man aged 50-59 years with Graves' hyperthyroidism. CDR3: CASSPRTSTDTQYF. CDR3 coding DNA: TGTGCCAGCAGCCCCAGGACTAGCACAGATACGCAGTATTTT.